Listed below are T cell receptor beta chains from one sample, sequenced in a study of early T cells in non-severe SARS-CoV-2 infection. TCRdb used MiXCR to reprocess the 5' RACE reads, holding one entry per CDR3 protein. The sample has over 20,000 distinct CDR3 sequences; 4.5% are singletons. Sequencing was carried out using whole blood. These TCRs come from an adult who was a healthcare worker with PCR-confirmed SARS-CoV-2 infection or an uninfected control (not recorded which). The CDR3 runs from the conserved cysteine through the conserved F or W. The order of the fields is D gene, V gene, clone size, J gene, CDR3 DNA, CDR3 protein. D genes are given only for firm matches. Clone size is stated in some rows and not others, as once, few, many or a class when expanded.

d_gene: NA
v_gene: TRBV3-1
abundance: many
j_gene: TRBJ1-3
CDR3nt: TGTGCCAGCAGCGCTCGGGGGGACTCTGGAAACACCATATATTTT
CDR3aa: CASSARGDSGNTIYF

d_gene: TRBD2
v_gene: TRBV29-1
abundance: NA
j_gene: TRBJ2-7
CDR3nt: TGCAGCGTTGAATTCAGCGGGGGTGACGAGCAGTACTTC
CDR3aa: CSVEFSGGDEQYF

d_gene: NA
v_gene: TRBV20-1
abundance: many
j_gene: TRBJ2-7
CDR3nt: TGCAGTGCTAGGGGGACCTTTATCTACGAGCAGTACTTC
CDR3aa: CSARGTFIYEQYF

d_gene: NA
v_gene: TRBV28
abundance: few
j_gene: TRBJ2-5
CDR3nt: TGTGCCAGCAGTTGGACGGCCCAAGAGACCCAGTACTTC
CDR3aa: CASSWTAQETQYF

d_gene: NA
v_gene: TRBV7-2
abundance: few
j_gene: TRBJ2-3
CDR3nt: TGTGCCAGCAGCCCTGGTGGGGGGCGAGAAGGGTCAGATACGCAGTATTTT
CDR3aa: CASSPGGGREGSDTQYF

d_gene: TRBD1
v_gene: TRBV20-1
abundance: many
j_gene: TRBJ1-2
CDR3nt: TGCAGTGCTAGAGTTGTCAGGGGGGAGTATGGCTACACCTTC
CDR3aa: CSARVVRGEYGYTF

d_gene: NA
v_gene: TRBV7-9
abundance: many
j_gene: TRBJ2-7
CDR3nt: TGTGCCAGCAGCTTATCTCGGTGGTCGGACGAGCAGTACTTC
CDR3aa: CASSLSRWSDEQYF

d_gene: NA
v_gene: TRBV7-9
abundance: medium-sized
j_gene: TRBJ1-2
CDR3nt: TGTGCCAGCAGCTACCCCTCCGATCGGACAGCCTTGTCCCCAATCAATGGCTACACCTTC
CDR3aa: CASSYPSDRTALSPINGYTF

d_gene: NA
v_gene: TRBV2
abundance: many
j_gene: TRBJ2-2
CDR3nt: TGTGCCAGTGGGGGGCTTTCGAACACCGGGGAGCTGTTTTTT
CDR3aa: CASGGLSNTGELFF

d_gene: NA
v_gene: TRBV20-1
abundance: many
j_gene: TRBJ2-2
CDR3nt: TGCAGTGCTAAGGTTATCAACACCGGGGAGCTGTTTTTT
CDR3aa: CSAKVINTGELFF

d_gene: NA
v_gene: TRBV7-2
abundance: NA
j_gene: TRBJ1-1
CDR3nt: TGTGCCAGCAGCTTAAATGGAGGGACCAATGAAGCTTTCTTT
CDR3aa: CASSLNGGTNEAFF

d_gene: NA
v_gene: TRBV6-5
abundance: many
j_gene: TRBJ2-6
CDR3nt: TGTGCCAGCAGTTACTCGGAGGTCCAGGCCTCTGGGGCCAACGTCCTGACTTTC
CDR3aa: CASSYSEVQASGANVLTF

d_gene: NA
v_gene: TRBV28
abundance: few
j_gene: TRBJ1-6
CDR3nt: TGTGCCAGCAGACCAGCTATCGATTCACCCCTCCACTTT
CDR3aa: CASRPAIDSPLHF

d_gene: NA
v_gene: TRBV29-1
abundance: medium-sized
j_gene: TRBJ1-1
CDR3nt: TGCAGCGTCCAGGCCGTTAACACTGAAGCTTTCTTT
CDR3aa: CSVQAVNTEAFF

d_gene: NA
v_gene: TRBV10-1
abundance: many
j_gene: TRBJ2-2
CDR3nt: TGCGCCAGCAGTGACTTGAGCGGGAACACCGGGGAGCTGTTTTTT
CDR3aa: CASSDLSGNTGELFF

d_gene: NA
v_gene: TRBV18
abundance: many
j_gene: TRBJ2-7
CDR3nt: TGTGCCAGCTCTTTAGGGAGGAGTGGGGACGAGCAGTACTTC
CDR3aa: CASSLGRSGDEQYF

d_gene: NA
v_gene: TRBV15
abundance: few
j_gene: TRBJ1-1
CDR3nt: TGTGCCACCAGCAGAGGTAGGCCTGCCCACACTGAAGCTTTCTTT
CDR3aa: CATSRGRPAHTEAFF

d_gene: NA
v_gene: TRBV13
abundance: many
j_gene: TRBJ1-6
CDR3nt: TGTGCCAGCACCAGCCTGAGGGGGAATTCACCCCTCCACTTT
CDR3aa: CASTSLRGNSPLHF

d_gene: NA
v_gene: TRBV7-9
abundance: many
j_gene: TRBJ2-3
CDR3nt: TGTGCCAGTGAGTACTCCAACACAGATACGCAGTATTTT
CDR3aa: CASEYSNTDTQYF

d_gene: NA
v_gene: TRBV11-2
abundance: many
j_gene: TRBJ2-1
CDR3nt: TGTGCCAGCAGCACCTCGCCCTTGAGGAATGAGCAGTTCTTC
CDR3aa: CASSTSPLRNEQFF

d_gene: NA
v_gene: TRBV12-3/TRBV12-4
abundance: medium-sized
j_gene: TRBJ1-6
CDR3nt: TGTGCCAGCAGCCGCAGGGTATTAGGGTCACCCCTCCACTTT
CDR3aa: CASSRRVLGSPLHF

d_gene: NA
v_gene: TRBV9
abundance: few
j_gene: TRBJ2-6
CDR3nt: TGTGCCAGCAGCATAGGACAGACTGGGGCCAACGTCCTGACTTTC
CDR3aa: CASSIGQTGANVLTF

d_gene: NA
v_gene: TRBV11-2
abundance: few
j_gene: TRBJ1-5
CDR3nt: TGTGCCAGCAGCCCTGCTGGGAATCAGCCCCAGCATTTT
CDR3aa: CASSPAGNQPQHF

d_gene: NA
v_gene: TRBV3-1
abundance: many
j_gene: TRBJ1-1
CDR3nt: TGTGCCAGCAGCCAACCTGGGAACACTGAAGCTTTCTTT
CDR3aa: CASSQPGNTEAFF

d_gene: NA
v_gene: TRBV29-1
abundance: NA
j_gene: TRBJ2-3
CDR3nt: TGCAGCGTCGGTTCGGGGAGATGGGGTTCTAGCACAGATACGCAGTATTTT
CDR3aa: CSVGSGRWGSSTDTQYF

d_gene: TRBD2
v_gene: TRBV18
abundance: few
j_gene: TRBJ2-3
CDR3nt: TGTGCCAGCTCACCTCGGACTAGCGGGGCAACAGATACGCAGTATTTT
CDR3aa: CASSPRTSGATDTQYF

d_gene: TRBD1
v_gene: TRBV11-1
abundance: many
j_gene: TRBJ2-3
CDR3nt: TGTGCCAGCAGCCCCGGACAGGGGGACACAGATACGCAGTATTTT
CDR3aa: CASSPGQGDTDTQYF

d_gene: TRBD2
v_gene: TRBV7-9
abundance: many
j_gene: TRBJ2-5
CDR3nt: TGTGCCAGCAGCTCCATCGGGGGGGCAGGCCGTACCCAAGAGACCCAGTACTTC
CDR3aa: CASSSIGGAGRTQETQYF

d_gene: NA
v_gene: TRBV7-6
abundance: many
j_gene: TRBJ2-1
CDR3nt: TGTGCCAGCAGCCCCCTTACTAGAGGGTCCTACAATGAGCAGTTCTTC
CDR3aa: CASSPLTRGSYNEQFF

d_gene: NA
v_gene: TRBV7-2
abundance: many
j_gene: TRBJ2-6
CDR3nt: TGTGCCAGCGGACCGTCTGGGGCCAACGTCCTGACTTTC
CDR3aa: CASGPSGANVLTF

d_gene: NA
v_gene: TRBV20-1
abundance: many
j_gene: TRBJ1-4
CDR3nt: TGCAGTGCCCCCGGCGGCGCAACTAATGAAAAACTGTTTTTT
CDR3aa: CSAPGGATNEKLFF

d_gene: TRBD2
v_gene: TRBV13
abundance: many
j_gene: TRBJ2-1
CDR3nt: TGTGCCAGCAGCTCCTTTACCGGCTCTTACCAGCGGGGGAAAGATGAGCAGTTCTTC
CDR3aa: CASSSFTGSYQRGKDEQFF

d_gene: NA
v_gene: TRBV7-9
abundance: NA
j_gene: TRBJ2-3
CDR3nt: TGTGCCAGCAGCCCGGGACTTCACACAGATACGCAGTATTTT
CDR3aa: CASSPGLHTDTQYF

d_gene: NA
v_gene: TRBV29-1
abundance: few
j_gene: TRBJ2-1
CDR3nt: TGCAGCGTTGAATTTTCCAGCTCCTACAATGAGCAGTTCTTC
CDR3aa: CSVEFSSSYNEQFF

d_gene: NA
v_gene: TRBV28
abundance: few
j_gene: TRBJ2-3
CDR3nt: TGTGCCAGCGAAACCTTGTCGGGGAAAAGCACAGATACGCAGTATTTT
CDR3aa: CASETLSGKSTDTQYF

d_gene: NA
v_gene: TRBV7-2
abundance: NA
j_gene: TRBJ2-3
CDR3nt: TGTGCCAGCAGCCGAACAGGGTTGTCCGGCACAGATACGCAGTATTTT
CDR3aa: CASSRTGLSGTDTQYF

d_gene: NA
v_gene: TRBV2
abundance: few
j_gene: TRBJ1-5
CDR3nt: TGTGCCAGCAGTGACAGGCGGGGCAATCAGCCCCAGCATTTT
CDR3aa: CASSDRRGNQPQHF

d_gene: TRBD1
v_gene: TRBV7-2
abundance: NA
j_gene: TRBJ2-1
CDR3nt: TGTGCCAGCAGCTTTTCCCGGGACAGGGGCTACAATGAGCAGTTCTTC
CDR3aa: CASSFSRDRGYNEQFF